The 15 T cell receptor beta chains in this list originate from one sample, sequenced in a study of blood T cell repertoires in COVID-19. Clones were read by immunoSEQ multiplex PCR, and TCRdb kept only the in-frame ones, dropping some. The sample lists around 250,000 clones, 80% to 90% seen once, with about 2% in the top ten. Sequenced: peripheral blood. These receptors were collected from a man in his thirties or forties who had recovered from COVID-19.

This chain uses TRBV24-1 with TRBJ1-1, with 7 bases aligning to TRBD1. The CDR3 covers 14 residues. CDR1 and CDR2 from the germline V gene are KGHDR and SFDVKD. The junction had 13 bases not matched to a gene; V was cut back by 9 bases and J by 7 bases. The CDR3 is CATRRGRGLDEAFF. DNA for the CDR3: TGTGCCACCCGCCGGGGAAGGGGGCTGGATGAAGCTTTCTTT.

The chain employs TRBV6-5 and TRBJ1-5; D call uncertain. Germline values: CDR1 MNHEY, CDR2 SVGAGI. The CDR3 has 15 amino acids. Trimming cost V 5 bases and J 0 bases, with 11 bases left between them. Written as DNA, the CDR3 is TGTGCCAGCAGTACTGACTGGTATAGCAATCAGCCCCAGCATTTT. It codes for CASSTDWYSNQPQHF.

The chain uses TRBV5-8 and TRBJ1-1; maybe TRBD1 (5 bases). Trimming took 0 bases from V and 8 from J, leaving 11 bases between them. Germline CDR1 is SGHTS and CDR2 is YDEGEE. There are 13 residues in the CDR3. The CDR3: CASSLERGSEAFF. The CDR3 bases are TGTGCCAGCAGCTTGGAAAGGGGTTCGGAAGCTTTCTTT.

The chain combines TRBV12-3 or TRBV12-4 with TRBJ1-2; maybe TRBD1 (5 bases). The CDR3 loop spans 12 amino acids. V shed 5 bases and J shed 4 bases, with 8 bases lying between them. Here the CDR3 DNA reads TGTGCCAGCAGTCCGGACACCTATGGCTACACCTTC. Translating gives CASSPDTYGYTF.

This chain connects TRBV19 to TRBJ2-3, with 11 bases that match TRBD2. CDR1 and CDR2 from the germline V gene are LNHDA and SQIVND (reference sequence). The CDR3 extends over 16 amino acids. With V trimmed by 5 bases and J by 3 bases, 7 bases remained unmatched. In DNA form, the CDR3 reads TGTGCCAGTAGTTGGGCTAGCGGGGGGTTTACAGATACGCAGTATTTT. This translates into CASSWASGGFTDTQYF.

The chain links TRBV18 to TRBJ1-4; D unclear. The CDR3 runs to 13 residues. Trimming took 8 bases from V and 0 from J, leaving 7 bases between them. CDR1 is KGHSH and CDR2 is LQKENI in the germline V gene. The CDR3 protein is CASAVATNEKLFF. The CDR3 region has the DNA TGTGCCAGCGCGGTTGCAACTAATGAAAAACTGTTTTTT.

The V call is TRBV5-6, the J call TRBJ2-5; the D is unclear. Germline CDR1 reads SGHDT; CDR2 reads YYEEEE. V dropped 1 base and J dropped 0 bases, with 16 bases sitting between them. The CDR3 spans 17 residues. The CDR3 DNA is TGTGCCAGCAGCTTGTTCGAAGTTCGGGTCTACCAAGAGACCCAGTACTTC. Its protein is CASSLFEVRVYQETQYF. Based on the CDR3 plus reference TRBV5-6 and TRBJ2-5, the full variable domain is DAGVTQSPTHLIKTRGQQVTLRCSPKSGHDTVSWYQQALGQGPQFIFQYYEEEERQRGNFPDRFSGHQFPNYSSELNVNALLLGDSALYLCASSLFEVRVYQETQYFGPGTRLLVL.

This clone appeared once. The rearrangement uses TRBV21-1 and TRBJ1-4; TRBD1, the D gene given by the table, was not confirmed from the DNA. TRBV21-1 is marked as a pseudogene. This CDR3 spans 15 amino acids. CDR3 sequence: CASSRHRVGKEKLFF. DNA of the CDR3: TGTGCCAGCAGCAGACACAGGGTAGGAAAAGAAAAACTGTTTTTT.

V usage is TRBV4-1 and J usage is TRBJ2-1; 7 bases fit TRBD2. The V segment lost 0 bases and the J segment 2 bases; nucleotides outside the gene matches: 4. Germline values: CDR1 MGHRA, CDR2 YSYEKL. This CDR3 has 16 amino acids. The CDR3 DNA sequence: TGCGCCAGCAGCCAAGAGGGAGCGGGGCCCTACAATGAGCAGTTCTTC. This encodes CASSQEGAGPYNEQFF.

This clone was seen once. The rearrangement uses TRBV28 and TRBJ1-1; D ambiguous. Germline-derived CDR1 and CDR2 are MDHEN and SYDVKM. This CDR3 is 14 amino acids long. Trimming removed 2 bases from V and 2 bases from J, with 9 bases in between. DNA for the CDR3: TGTGCCAGCAGTTTAGGAGGGCTTAACACTGAAGCTTTCTTT. Its translation: CASSLGGLNTEAFF.

This chain uses TRBV4-3 with TRBJ1-5, with a weak D call TRBD1 (6 bases). There are 17 residues in the CDR3. Trimming removed 0 bases from V and 2 bases from J, with 14 bases in between. Looked up from germline, CDR1 is LGHNA and CDR2 is YSLEER. The CDR3 DNA reads TGCGCCAGCAGCCAAGAGGTGGGGGACAATGGCAATCAGCCCCAGCATTTT. Its translation: CASSQEVGDNGNQPQHF.

The V and J genes are TRBV3-1 (or the pseudogene TRBV3-2) and TRBJ2-7; 7 bases are shared with TRBD1. V was clipped by 0 bases and J by 3 bases; unmatched bases: 11. CDR1 LGHDT and CDR2 YNNKEL come from the germline V gene (reference sequence). The CDR3 length is 17 residues. The CDR3 here is CASSQDTLGQNHYEQYF. The CDR3 DNA follows: TGTGCCAGCAGCCAAGATACCCTGGGACAGAACCACTACGAGCAGTACTTC.

The chain has TRBV7-9 and TRBJ2-1; 9 bases are a match to TRBD1. The germline gives CDR1 SEHNR, CDR2 FQNEAQ (reference sequence). This CDR3 contains 15 residues. V was pared by 5 bases and J by 8 bases, with 10 bases of the junction left unmatched. The CDR3 DNA reads TGTGCCAGCAGCCCCCGTGGGACAGGGATCGATGAGCAGTTCTTC. This translates into CASSPRGTGIDEQFF.

The V and J genes are TRBV29-1 and TRBJ1-2; D is perhaps TRBD1 (5 bases). CDR3 length equals 12 residues. In germline, CDR1 is SQVTM, CDR2 ANQGSEA. The ends were cut back, 1 base at V and 8 bases at J, with 11 bases in the middle. The CDR3 reads CSVEVPTDGYTF. CDR3 nucleotide sequence: TGCAGCGTTGAAGTGCCGACAGACGGCTACACCTTC.

The chain recombines TRBV7-9 with TRBJ1-1; D not certain. V was shortened by 1 base and J by 5 bases, with 14 bases between the two germline ends. The germline V gene has CDR1 SEHNR and CDR2 FQNEAQ (reference sequence). The CDR3 covers 15 residues. The CDR3 region has the DNA TGTGCCAGCAGCTTAGTTGTACAAGCCGGGACTGAAGCTTTCTTT. Protein product: CASSLVVQAGTEAFF.